Listed below are T cell receptor beta chains from one sample, sequenced in a study of a mutant IDH1 vaccine in newly diagnosed glioma. Sequencing used immunoSEQ multiplex PCR; TCRdb keeps in-frame clones, though not all of them. The table lists about 67,000 clones, 65% to 85% of them singletons. The sequences come from peripheral blood mononuclear cells (PBMCs), collected from a glioma patient treated with radiotherapy, temozolomide or both. Every receptor here comes from a woman under 30 with glioma. Some clones in this sample may be carry-over from other donors' samples. Both conserved end residues are part of each CDR3. The order of the fields is V gene, J gene, CDR3 protein.

V gene: TRBV27
J gene: TRBJ2-1
CDR3 protein: CASSPSYNEQFF

V gene: TRBV10-3
J gene: TRBJ1-4
CDR3 protein: CAISSKGEKLFF

V gene: TRBV5-1
J gene: TRBJ1-5
CDR3 protein: CASSLGNPGPRLHSNQPQHF

V gene: TRBV5-1
J gene: TRBJ1-3
CDR3 protein: CASSLDTGLSGNTIYF

V gene: TRBV11-3
J gene: TRBJ1-2
CDR3 protein: CASSLADRIYGYTF

V gene: TRBV5-1
J gene: TRBJ2-1
CDR3 protein: CASSLARGNEQFF

V gene: TRBV6-1
J gene: TRBJ1-1
CDR3 protein: CASSAGGAEAFF

V gene: TRBV6-5
J gene: TRBJ2-5
CDR3 protein: CASSYVGDETQYF

V gene: TRBV14
J gene: TRBJ2-1
CDR3 protein: CASSPLGYEQFF

V gene: TRBV27
J gene: TRBJ1-5
CDR3 protein: CASSLLGDKQPQHF

V gene: TRBV11-2
J gene: TRBJ1-2
CDR3 protein: CASSLVGTGYTF

V gene: TRBV5-1
J gene: TRBJ1-3
CDR3 protein: CASSLALSGNTIYF

V gene: TRBV6-4
J gene: TRBJ2-2
CDR3 protein: CASRGTGATGELFF

V gene: TRBV7-2
J gene: TRBJ1-5
CDR3 protein: CASSPPGARTSNQPQHF

V gene: TRBV9
J gene: TRBJ1-5
CDR3 protein: CASSEGTGANQPQHF

V gene: TRBV6-1
J gene: TRBJ2-7
CDR3 protein: CASTLQGRDEQYF

V gene: TRBV11-2
J gene: TRBJ2-1
CDR3 protein: CASSPLTSLSYNEQFF

V gene: TRBV11-3
J gene: TRBJ2-7
CDR3 protein: CASSSLASSSYEQYF

V gene: TRBV7-2
J gene: TRBJ2-7
CDR3 protein: CASSPRHPYEQYF

V gene: TRBV5-1
J gene: TRBJ2-7
CDR3 protein: CASSLAGDEQYF